These 14 T cell receptor beta chains came from one sample sequenced in a study of CD8 T cells in Susac syndrome. Random hexamers were used to reverse transcribe the RNA input (about 0.5 to 1 ug). Each CDR3 protein is one row after TCRdb ran MiXCR on the immunoSEQ multiplex PCR reads. This sample yields roughly 89,000 distinct CDR3 sequences, of which around 96% are seen a single time; 0.62% belongs to the top ten. The sample consisted of CD8+ T cells from PBMCs. These receptors originate from a human donor with Susac syndrome.

The V and J genes are TRBV27 and TRBJ1-1; no clear D. Trimming stripped 6 bases from V and 1 base from J, with 3 bases between. The CDR3 length is 11 residues. Germline V gene lookup returns CDR1 MNHEY and CDR2 SMNVEV (reference sequence). DNA for the CDR3: TGTGCCAGCAGAGCGAACACTGAAGCTTTCTTT. It translates to CASRANTEAFF.

The chain combines TRBV24-1 with TRBJ2-2, with D possibly being TRBD1 (6 bases). The CDR3 contains 18 residues. The V end was cut by 4 bases, the J end by 5 bases, with 22 bases between. The germline V gene encodes CDR1 KGHDR and CDR2 SFDVKD. DNA for the CDR3: TGTGCCACCAGTGACAGCTACCTGGACAGCCTGAGGACCGGGGAGCTGTTTTTT. This translates into CATSDSYLDSLRTGELFF.

This clonotype came up once. The chain uses TRBV30 and TRBJ1-3; D is unresolved. Deletions cut 4 bases from V and 4 bases from J, with 11 bases between. This CDR3 has 13 amino acids. Germline V lookup: CDR1 GTSNPN, CDR2 SVGIG (reference sequence). CDR3 amino acids: CAWTRVLGNTIYF. The CDR3 coding sequence is TGTGCCTGGACCCGGGTGTTGGGAAACACCATATATTTT.

The chain joins TRBV20-1 to TRBJ1-5; D is unresolved. The CDR3 length is 15 residues. CDR1 is DFQATT and CDR2 is SNEGSKA in the germline V gene (reference sequence). The V gene lost 3 bases and the J gene lost 1 base, with 13 bases spanning the gap. The CDR3 reads CSASPRGRSNQPQHF. The CDR3 DNA is TGCAGTGCTAGTCCGCGGGGAAGGAGCAATCAGCCCCAGCATTTT.

V gene TRBV9 combines with J gene TRBJ1-5, with D possibly being TRBD1 (6 bases). The V end lost 0 bases, the J end lost 6 bases, and 10 bases lay between the germline ends. Germline V gene data show CDR1 as SGDLS and CDR2 as YYNGEE. This CDR3 region has 14 residues. The CDR3 loop is CASSVAGVGQPQHF. The CDR3 DNA is TGTGCCAGCAGCGTAGCAGGGGTCGGTCAGCCCCAGCATTTT.

CDR3 loop: CSATAVGSGNTIYF. The CDR3 nucleotides are TGCAGTGCTACGGCCGTGGGCTCTGGAAACACCATATATTTT. This sequence joins TRBV20-1 and TRBJ1-3; D not certain. The CDR3 runs to 14 residues. Trimming removed 4 bases from V and 0 bases from J, with 10 bases in between. From germline, CDR1 is DFQATT and CDR2 SNEGSKA (reference sequence).

V gene TRBV20-1 combines with J gene TRBJ1-1; D unclear. There are 12 residues in the CDR3. Trimming stripped 5 bases from V and 6 bases from J, with 13 bases between. Looked up from germline, CDR1 is DFQATT and CDR2 is SNEGSKA (reference sequence). The CDR3 DNA follows: TGCAGTGCTCACGGGAGTGGTCCTGAAGCTTTCTTT. This codes for CSAHGSGPEAFF.

The chain is built from TRBV20-1 and TRBJ2-1; 7 nucleotides match TRBD2. V dropped 1 base and J dropped 10; count of bases not matched to a gene: 10. Germline loops: CDR1 DFQATT, CDR2 SNEGSKA (reference sequence). The CDR3 contains 14 residues. The CDR3: CSARGEGGAREQFF. CDR3 bases: TGCAGTGCTAGAGGGGAGGGCGGGGCAAGGGAGCAGTTCTTC.

V usage is TRBV9 and J usage is TRBJ1-3; weak D call: TRBD1 (5 bases). V was clipped by 3 bases and J by 8 bases, with 21 bases between them. Per germline, CDR1 SGDLS and CDR2 YYNGEE. This CDR3 has 16 residues. The CDR3 nucleotides read TGTGCCAGCAGCGCCAAGGGATGGGGGACCCGAGACACCATATATTTT. Translating gives CASSAKGWGTRDTIYF.

The chain couples TRBV5-4 to TRBJ1-2; D is unclear. The germline V gene has CDR1 SGHNT and CDR2 YYREEE (reference sequence). The CDR3 runs 12 residues. The germline V and J ends were trimmed by 7 bases and 8 bases, with 15 bases remaining between them. CDR3 nucleotide sequence: TGTGCCAGCGCCTCGGACCAAGTCGGCTACACCTTC. It is translated as CASASDQVGYTF.

The chain combines TRBV4-3 with TRBJ1-5; D is ambiguous. From germline, CDR1 is LGHNA and CDR2 YSLEER. The CDR3 runs 18 residues. The V and J ends lost 0 bases and 0 bases respectively, with 15 bases between them. CDR3 region: CASSQDRSTVYSNQPQHF. DNA of the CDR3: TGCGCCAGCAGCCAAGATCGGTCGACGGTCTATAGCAATCAGCCCCAGCATTTT.

V usage is TRBV30 and J usage is TRBJ1-1, with TRBD1 as a possible D gene (5 bases). The CDR3 totals 16 residues. V lost 0 bases to trimming and J lost 1 base, with 15 bases between them. The V gene's germline CDR1 is GTSNPN and CDR2 SVGIG (reference sequence). The CDR3 DNA sequence: TGTGCCTGGAGTGTACGGCGTTTCGGGGGGAACACTGAAGCTTTCTTT. As protein: CAWSVRRFGGNTEAFF. The full variable domain, its missing parts supplied by reference TRBV30 and TRBJ1-1, is SQTIHQWPATLVQPVGSPLSLECTVEGTSNPNLYWYRQAAGRGLQLLFYSVGIGQISSEVPQNLSASRPQDRQFILSSKKLLLSDSGFYLCAWSVRRFGGNTEAFFGQGTRLTVV.

This clonotype has a handful of counts. The genes are TRBV30 and TRBJ2-7, with D perhaps matching TRBD1 or TRBD2 (5 bases each). With 3 bases removed from V and 3 bases from J, the gap between germline ends came to 9 bases. Germline V gives CDR1 GTSNPN, CDR2 SVGIG (reference sequence). The CDR3 contains 12 residues. The CDR3 DNA is TGTGCCTGGAGCGAGGGGATCTACGAGCAGTACTTC. It specifies CAWSEGIYEQYF.

The V call is TRBV7-9, the J call TRBJ2-6; D gene uncertain. V shed 8 bases and J shed 4 bases, with 12 bases lying between them. Germline CDR1 reads SEHNR; CDR2 reads FQNEAQ (reference sequence). The CDR3 runs to 14 residues. CDR3 coding DNA: TGTGCCAGCCCCCCCGGCGAGGGGGCCAACGTCCTGACTTTC. This gives the protein CASPPGEGANVLTF.